This is a list of T cell receptor beta chains from one sample in a study of T cells after yellow fever vaccination. TCRdb redid the calling of the 5' RACE reads with MiXCR, one entry per CDR3 protein. The table records 500,000 to 650,000 distinct CDR3 sequences, approximately 13% of them present only once. This specimen was PBMCs, taken on the day of the yellow fever booster vaccination. The origin of the receptors is a man aged 25-40 years who received the YFV17D yellow fever vaccine. Each CDR3 is given with its conserved first and last residue. A D gene is named only where the DNA matches it firmly. Size values are once, few and many counts, or a class for expanded clones, and some rows have none.

v_call: TRBV29-1; j_call: TRBJ1-2; d_call: TRBD1; clone_size: .; cdr3_nt: TGCAGCGTTGGGGGCCGACAGGGGGCTGGCTACACCTTC; cdr3_aa: CSVGGRQGAGYTF
v_call: TRBV29-1; j_call: TRBJ2-2; d_call: TRBD1; clone_size: few; cdr3_nt: TGCAGCGTTGGGACCGGGACAGGGTTCACCGGGGAGCTGTTTTTT; cdr3_aa: CSVGTGTGFTGELFF
v_call: TRBV19; j_call: TRBJ2-3; d_call: TRBD1; clone_size: .; cdr3_nt: TGTGCCAGTAGTAATACAGGGGGCTTGGATACGCAGTATTTT; cdr3_aa: CASSNTGGLDTQYF
v_call: TRBV5-6; j_call: TRBJ2-1; d_call: .; clone_size: many; cdr3_nt: TGTGCCAGCAGCTTGGATCCGAGCTCCTACAATGAGCAGTTCTTC; cdr3_aa: CASSLDPSSYNEQFF
v_call: TRBV24-1; j_call: TRBJ2-1; d_call: .; clone_size: .; cdr3_nt: TGTGCCACCAGTGACTCGGACTACAATGAGCAGTTCTTC; cdr3_aa: CATSDSDYNEQFF
v_call: TRBV7-7; j_call: TRBJ2-1; d_call: .; clone_size: many; cdr3_nt: TGTGCTAGCAGCCTTGACGAGCAGGCCGGTGAGCAGTTCTTC; cdr3_aa: CASSLDEQAGEQFF
v_call: TRBV5-1; j_call: TRBJ2-7; d_call: .; clone_size: .; cdr3_nt: TGCGCCAGCAGCGGATCCGGGGAGCAGTACTTC; cdr3_aa: CASSGSGEQYF
v_call: TRBV27; j_call: TRBJ2-7; d_call: .; clone_size: .; cdr3_nt: TGTGCCAGCAGTTTGGAGGGGGCTCTCAACGAGCAGTACTTC; cdr3_aa: CASSLEGALNEQYF
v_call: TRBV6-1; j_call: TRBJ2-1; d_call: TRBD2; clone_size: .; cdr3_nt: TGTGCCAGCATGCTGACTAGCGGGATTGTCTACAATGAGCAGTTCTTC; cdr3_aa: CASMLTSGIVYNEQFF
v_call: TRBV7-9; j_call: TRBJ2-5; d_call: TRBD2; clone_size: .; cdr3_nt: TGTGCCAGCAGCCTCGTTGGAGCGGGAGGAGCGGAGACCCAGTACTTC; cdr3_aa: CASSLVGAGGAETQYF
v_call: TRBV6-2/TRBV6-3; j_call: TRBJ2-1; d_call: TRBD2; clone_size: once; cdr3_nt: TGTGCCAGCAGTTTCCGATCTAGCGGGAGTAGTTACAATGAGCAGTTCTTC; cdr3_aa: CASSFRSSGSSYNEQFF
v_call: TRBV3-1; j_call: TRBJ2-1; d_call: .; clone_size: .; cdr3_nt: TGTGCCAGCAGCCAACCCGGGACTCACAACGATGAGCAGTTCTTC; cdr3_aa: CASSQPGTHNDEQFF
v_call: TRBV7-2; j_call: TRBJ2-2; d_call: TRBD2; clone_size: many; cdr3_nt: TGTGCCAGCAGCCCCGGACTAGGCGACACCGGGGAGCTGTTTTTT; cdr3_aa: CASSPGLGDTGELFF
v_call: TRBV6-1; j_call: TRBJ2-5; d_call: TRBD2; clone_size: many; cdr3_nt: TGTGCCAGCAGTGAATCTAGCGGCCAAGAGACCCAGTACTTC; cdr3_aa: CASSESSGQETQYF
v_call: TRBV9; j_call: TRBJ2-3; d_call: .; clone_size: few; cdr3_nt: TGTGCCAGCAGCGTACACAGGTTCGAAGATACGCAGTATTTT; cdr3_aa: CASSVHRFEDTQYF
v_call: TRBV4-3; j_call: TRBJ2-2; d_call: .; clone_size: few; cdr3_nt: TGCGCCAGCAGCCAAGATACCCGGGGAAGATTAACCGGGGAGCTGTTTTTT; cdr3_aa: CASSQDTRGRLTGELFF
v_call: TRBV20-1; j_call: TRBJ1-5; d_call: .; clone_size: .; cdr3_nt: TGCAGTGCCAGAACGGGACCGGGCAATCAGCCCCAGCATTTT; cdr3_aa: CSARTGPGNQPQHF
v_call: TRBV20-1; j_call: TRBJ2-5; d_call: TRBD1; clone_size: few; cdr3_nt: TGCAGTGCCTCGGGACAGGGTGAGACCCAGTACTTC; cdr3_aa: CSASGQGETQYF
v_call: TRBV7-3; j_call: TRBJ1-6; d_call: TRBD1; clone_size: .; cdr3_nt: TGTGCCAGCAGCTCCCAGGGGGCTGGATCACCCCTCCACTTT; cdr3_aa: CASSSQGAGSPLHF
v_call: TRBV6-2/TRBV6-3; j_call: TRBJ2-3; d_call: TRBD2; clone_size: .; cdr3_nt: TGTGCCAGCAGCTTAGCGGGACGGAAAGATACGCAGTATTTT; cdr3_aa: CASSLAGRKDTQYF
v_call: TRBV4-2; j_call: TRBJ2-4; d_call: .; clone_size: .; cdr3_nt: TGTGCCAGCAGCCAAGACCTAGCAGGGCAGCAAAACATTCAGTACTTC; cdr3_aa: CASSQDLAGQQNIQYF
v_call: TRBV5-8; j_call: TRBJ2-5; d_call: TRBD2; clone_size: .; cdr3_nt: TGTGCCAGCAGCTTGAGGTTTACTAGCGGACAAGAGACCCAGTACTTC; cdr3_aa: CASSLRFTSGQETQYF
v_call: TRBV5-4; j_call: TRBJ2-3; d_call: TRBD1; clone_size: .; cdr3_nt: TGTGCCAGCAGACGGGACAGGGGGGTCACGCAGTATTTT; cdr3_aa: CASRRDRGVTQYF
v_call: TRBV3-1; j_call: TRBJ2-3; d_call: .; clone_size: few; cdr3_nt: TGTGCCAGCAGCCAAGGGCGTCTTTTGAGGCCCGGAAAAGACACAGATACGCAGTATTTT; cdr3_aa: CASSQGRLLRPGKDTDTQYF
v_call: TRBV15; j_call: TRBJ2-1; d_call: .; clone_size: few; cdr3_nt: TGTGCCACCAGCACCCGACACAACAATGAGCAGTTCTTC; cdr3_aa: CATSTRHNNEQFF
v_call: TRBV6-2/TRBV6-3; j_call: TRBJ1-4; d_call: .; clone_size: .; cdr3_nt: TGTGCCAGCAGTTGGCGGGCGAGAACGGAAAAACTGTTTTTT; cdr3_aa: CASSWRARTEKLFF
v_call: TRBV6-1; j_call: TRBJ2-1; d_call: TRBD2; clone_size: few; cdr3_nt: TGTGCCAGCAGTGACGGGACTAGCTCCTACAATGAGCAGTTCTTC; cdr3_aa: CASSDGTSSYNEQFF
v_call: TRBV11-2; j_call: TRBJ2-6; d_call: .; clone_size: .; cdr3_nt: TGTGCCAGCACCACAGGGAGTTGGGGTTCTGGGGCCAACGTCCTGACTTTC; cdr3_aa: CASTTGSWGSGANVLTF
v_call: TRBV20-1; j_call: TRBJ2-1; d_call: TRBD2; clone_size: few; cdr3_nt: TGCAGTGCTAAGGGCGGACTAGCGGGAGTCAGGTCCTACAATGAGCAGTTCTTC; cdr3_aa: CSAKGGLAGVRSYNEQFF
v_call: TRBV24-1; j_call: TRBJ2-1; d_call: .; clone_size: .; cdr3_nt: TGTGCCACCAGTGACCAAGCCGGTTACAATGAGCAGTTCTTC; cdr3_aa: CATSDQAGYNEQFF
v_call: TRBV6-5; j_call: TRBJ2-5; d_call: TRBD1; clone_size: .; cdr3_nt: TGTGCCAGCAGTAACCCGGGACAGTGGGAGACCCAGTACTTC; cdr3_aa: CASSNPGQWETQYF
v_call: TRBV27; j_call: TRBJ2-2; d_call: .; clone_size: few; cdr3_nt: TGTGCCAGCAGTTTGGGGACCCTGGCCGGGGAGCTGTTTTTT; cdr3_aa: CASSLGTLAGELFF
v_call: TRBV7-2; j_call: TRBJ2-5; d_call: .; clone_size: .; cdr3_nt: TGTGCCAGCAGCTACTGGACGGACTCCGAGACCCAGTACTTC; cdr3_aa: CASSYWTDSETQYF
v_call: TRBV5-1; j_call: TRBJ2-5; d_call: .; clone_size: many; cdr3_nt: TGCGCCAGCAGCTTGCTCCCCCAAGAGACCCAGTACTTC; cdr3_aa: CASSLLPQETQYF
v_call: TRBV18; j_call: TRBJ2-5; d_call: .; clone_size: few; cdr3_nt: TGTGCCAGCTCCCGGGGACAAATGGAGACCCAGTACTTC; cdr3_aa: CASSRGQMETQYF
v_call: TRBV11-3; j_call: TRBJ2-1; d_call: .; clone_size: .; cdr3_nt: TGTGCCAGCAACATACGGAGAAGGGACTACAATGAGCAGTTCTTC; cdr3_aa: CASNIRRRDYNEQFF
v_call: TRBV5-1; j_call: TRBJ2-7; d_call: .; clone_size: .; cdr3_nt: TGCGCCAGCAGCTTGGTGGCGGTCGTCTCTAGCGAGCAGTACTTC; cdr3_aa: CASSLVAVVSSEQYF
v_call: TRBV6-1; j_call: TRBJ1-2; d_call: .; clone_size: .; cdr3_nt: TGTGCCAGCAGTCGGACGGATACTAACTATGGCTACACCTTC; cdr3_aa: CASSRTDTNYGYTF
v_call: TRBV9; j_call: TRBJ2-7; d_call: .; clone_size: few; cdr3_nt: TGTGCCAGCAGGGAGGGACCGTCCGAGCAGTACTTC; cdr3_aa: CASREGPSEQYF
v_call: TRBV7-2; j_call: TRBJ2-7; d_call: TRBD1; clone_size: .; cdr3_nt: TGTGCCAGCAGCCACCCGGGACAGTCAGCCTACGAGCAGTACTTC; cdr3_aa: CASSHPGQSAYEQYF
v_call: TRBV16; j_call: TRBJ2-4; d_call: .; clone_size: .; cdr3_nt: TGTGCCAGCAGCCAATTTCTTCTGGATTCGTCCAAAAACATTCAGTACTTC; cdr3_aa: CASSQFLLDSSKNIQYF